This T cell receptor (beta chain) originates from a study of blood T cell repertoires in COVID-19. Source study methods: Estimation of nucleated cell counts relied on the amplification of reference gene primers. Only in-frame clones appear in the TCRdb table, and some are missing; sequencing was by immunoSEQ multiplex PCR. That table is the source of V, J and clone size, and D and trimming were worked out from the DNA. The sample includes more than 300,000 clones, roughly 85% of them seen just once. In assigning cohorts, the study relied on participant-reported clinical history. The study counted Cohort 3 donors as recovered given two negative PCRs, clearance, or symptom resolution. In germline, CDR1 is SGHVS, CDR2 FQNEAQ. V lost 3 bases and J 8 bases, leaving 13 bases between the germline ends. The CDR3 consists of 14 residues.

The chain has TRBV7-8 and TRBJ1-4; D remains unclear. The receptor comes from a woman aged 25 to 39 who had recovered from COVID-19. Sequenced material: PBMCs or T cells enriched from blood (not recorded which). CDR3 sequence: CASSFYGSGEKLFF. The DNA of the CDR3 is TGTGCCAGCAGCTTCTATGGGAGTGGCGAAAAACTGTTTTTT.